These 26 T cell receptor beta chains originate from one sample sequenced in a study of cytomegalovirus exposure and HLA in healthy donors. PCR amplification relied on 60 Vbeta primers (plus 13 Jbeta primers). Profiling relied on immunoSEQ multiplex PCR, and the TCRdb table lists in-frame clones only, not all of them. The sample carries under 200,000 clones, about 86% recorded once. Sequencing used PBMCs. The receptors originated from a woman younger than 35 in good health and CMV-seronegative.

The chain uses TRBV28 and TRBJ2-7, with D perhaps TRBD1 (6 bases). The V end was cut by 5 bases, the J end by 2 bases, with 7 bases between. Germline V CDR1 and CDR2: MDHEN, SYDVKM. The CDR3 has 12 amino acids. The CDR3 protein is CASSRTAYEQYF. CDR3 nucleotides: TGTGCCAGCAGTCGGACAGCCTACGAGCAGTACTTC.

This clone showed up just a few times. V and J are TRBV7-9 and TRBJ1-4; D is possibly TRBD1 (5 bases). V was trimmed by 6 bases and J by 8 bases, leaving 13 bases between them. Looked up from germline, CDR1 is SEHNR and CDR2 is FQNEAQ (reference sequence). This CDR3 is 13 amino acids long. In DNA, the CDR3 is TGTGCCAGCAGACAGACAGTTACAGAAAAACTGTTTTTT. Its protein is CASRQTVTEKLFF.

This clone came up once. The chain carries TRBV28 and TRBJ1-1; 7 bases map to TRBD1. J was trimmed by 5 bases and V by 6 bases; bases with no gene match: 9. The CDR3 runs 14 residues. Germline CDR1 and CDR2: MDHEN and SYDVKM. The CDR3 region has the DNA TGTGCCAGCAGATACAGGGGAAGGAGAACTGAAGCTTTCTTT. Its translation: CASRYRGRRTEAFF.

In the case of this clone: One base separates it from a far larger clone, so it is likely a read error. V usage is TRBV4-1 and J usage is TRBJ2-1, with 12 bases aligning to TRBD2. The CDR3 contains 17 residues. Germline V gene lookup returns CDR1 MGHRA and CDR2 YSYEKL. V was pared by 1 base and J by 6 bases, with 7 bases of the junction left unmatched. CDR3 protein: CASSQVTLAGGINEQFF. DNA of the CDR3: TGCGCCAGCAGCCAAGTGACTCTAGCGGGAGGGATCAATGAGCAGTTCTTC.

The chain is built from TRBV27 and TRBJ1-4, with D possibly TRBD1 on 5 matching bases. Trimming took off 2 bases at V and 7 bases at J, with 11 bases between the two ends. Germline V gene lookup returns CDR1 MNHEY and CDR2 SMNVEV (reference sequence). This CDR3 spans 14 amino acids. CDR3 residues: CASSLHGGGEKLFF. The CDR3 region has the DNA TGTGCCAGCAGTTTACACGGGGGTGGTGAAAAACTGTTTTTT.

Note on this clone: A read error may produce the germline difference seen at one junction end. Other DNA sequences in this sample translate to the same CDR3. V usage is TRBV27 and J usage is TRBJ2-7; perhaps TRBD1 as D (5 bases). The CDR3 contains 13 residues. The germline V gene encodes CDR1 MNHEY and CDR2 SMNVEV (reference sequence). The CDR3 DNA sequence: TGTGCCAGCAGCAAAGGGGTCCCCTATGAGCAGTACTTC. As protein: CASSKGVPYEQYF.

This rearrangement joins TRBV19 to TRBJ1-5, with 8 nucleotides matching TRBD1. Germline lookup yields CDR1 LNHDA and CDR2 SQIVND (reference sequence). With 8 bases clipped from V and 6 bases from J, the junction kept 9 bases outside the gene matches. The CDR3 is 14 residues long. The chain's CDR3 is CASSAGGPPQPQHF. The CDR3 region has the DNA TGTGCCAGTTCAGCAGGGGGCCCACCTCAGCCCCAGCATTTT. The whole variable domain, filled in from reference TRBV19 and TRBJ1-5, reads DGGITQSPKYLFRKEGQNVTLSCEQNLNHDAMYWYRQDPGQGLRLIYYSQIVNDFQKGDIAEGYSVSREKKESFPLTVTSAQKNPTAFYLCASSAGGPPQPQHFGDGTRLSIL.

This clone came up once. V usage is TRBV7-8 and J usage is TRBJ2-1; perhaps TRBD2 as D (7 bases). CDR3 length: 19 amino acids. CDR1 and CDR2 from the germline V gene are SGHVS and FQNEAQ. Trimming left V 5 bases short and J 0 bases short, with 23 bases between. The CDR3 DNA is TGTGCCAGCAGCCTGCCTGCGTGGGGAGGGGGGCGCTCCTACAATGAGCAGTTCTTC. Its protein is CASSLPAWGGGRSYNEQFF. The full variable domain, its missing parts supplied by reference TRBV7-8 and TRBJ2-1, is GAGVSQSPRYKVAKRGQDVALRCDPISGHVSLFWYQQALGQGPEFLTYFQNEAQLDKSGLPSDRFFAERPEGSVSTLKIQRTQQEDSAVYLCASSLPAWGGGRSYNEQFFGPGTRLTVL.

Only a few counts were recorded for this clone. V usage is TRBV4-1 and J usage is TRBJ2-3; D ambiguous. Trimming pared 0 bases from V and 3 bases from J, leaving 10 bases between. This CDR3 has 15 residues. The germline gives CDR1 MGHRA, CDR2 YSYEKL. In DNA form, the CDR3 reads TGCGCCAGCAGCCAAGAGGCCCGTACGACAGATACGCAGTATTTT. Translated, it gives CASSQEARTTDTQYF.

The chain combines TRBV7-9 with TRBJ1-6; perhaps TRBD1 as D (5 bases). The CDR3 runs 16 residues. The germline V gene encodes CDR1 SEHNR and CDR2 FQNEAQ (reference sequence). V shed 5 bases and J shed 3 bases, with 14 bases lying between them. CDR3 sequence (DNA): TGTGCCAGCAGCCCGGTCGCGGGGGGCTATAATTCACCCCTCCACTTT. Translating gives CASSPVAGGYNSPLHF.

The chain links TRBV7-9 to TRBJ1-1; TRBD1 matches 9 bases. The CDR3 totals 16 residues. CDR1 SEHNR and CDR2 FQNEAQ come from the germline V gene (reference sequence). The V segment lost 2 bases and the J segment 0 bases; nucleotides outside the gene matches: 4. The CDR3 bases are TGTGCCAGCAGCTTAAGGACAGGGGTGCTGAACACTGAAGCTTTCTTT. The encoded protein is CASSLRTGVLNTEAFF.

The chain carries TRBV28 and TRBJ2-5; D perhaps matches TRBD2 (6 bases). The germline gives CDR1 MDHEN, CDR2 SYDVKM. The CDR3 covers 13 residues. Trimming took off 5 bases at V and 5 bases at J, with 12 bases between the two ends. CDR3 loop: CASSPRGSETQYF. Here the CDR3 DNA reads TGTGCCAGCAGTCCTCGGGGGTCCGAGACCCAGTACTTC.

J is TRBJ1-2 and V is TRBV4-1, with TRBD1 identical over 8 bases. This CDR3 region has 18 residues. Germline V lookup: CDR1 MGHRA, CDR2 YSYEKL. With V trimmed by 4 bases and J by 3 bases, 16 bases remained unmatched. The CDR3 sequence: CASSPYLDRVQRDYGYTF. In DNA form, the CDR3 reads TGCGCCAGCAGCCCGTATTTGGACAGGGTACAGAGGGACTATGGCTACACCTTC.

The genes are TRBV2 and TRBJ2-3, with 12 positions matching TRBD2. CDR1 is SNHLY and CDR2 is FYNNEI in the germline V gene. CDR3 length: 15 residues. V trimming: 6 bases; J trimming: 4 bases; junction bases outside the gene matches: 5. The chain's CDR3 is CASRRLAGVSDTQYF. CDR3 DNA sequence: TGTGCCAGCAGGAGACTAGCGGGAGTCTCAGATACGCAGTATTTT. The variable domain in full, with the rest retrieved from reference TRBV2 and TRBJ2-3, is EPEVTQTPSHQVTQMGQEVILRCVPISNHLYFYWYRQILGQKVEFLVSFYNNEISEKSEIFDDQFSVERPDGSNFTLKIRSTKLEDSAMYFCASRRLAGVSDTQYFGPGTRLTVL.

The rearrangement uses TRBV15 and TRBJ2-5; 11 positions match TRBD1. J was trimmed by 11 bases and V by 1 base; bases with no gene match: 9. The CDR3 has 15 residues. From germline, CDR1 is LNHNV and CDR2 YYDKDF (reference sequence). The CDR3 DNA reads as TGTGCCACCAGCAGAGGCAGGACAGGGGGCGAAGAGCAGTACTTC. It yields the protein CATSRGRTGGEEQYF. Together with reference TRBV15 and TRBJ2-5, the CDR3 gives the full variable domain: DAMVIQNPRYQVTQFGKPVTLSCSQTLNHNVMYWYQQKSSQAPKLLFHYYDKDFNNEADTPDNFQSRRPNTSFCFLDIRSPGLGDTAMYLCATSRGRTGGEEQYFGPGTRLLVL.

This chain joins TRBV4-2 and TRBJ1-2; D uncertain. Germline V CDR1 and CDR2: LGHNA, YNFKEQ. Trimming removed 3 bases at V and 2 bases at J, with 19 bases between. This CDR3 contains 17 residues. This chain's CDR3 is CASSQVKWQAGNYGYTF. In DNA, the CDR3 is TGTGCCAGCAGCCAGGTTAAATGGCAGGCTGGCAACTATGGCTACACCTTC.

Here the CDR3 DNA reads TGTGCCAGCAGCCCGCGAGGGCGCGCCGGGGGTTATGGCTACACCTTC. Translated, it gives CASSPRGRAGGYGYTF. The gene calls are TRBV28 and TRBJ1-2; TRBD1 might be the D (5 bases). This CDR3 spans 16 amino acids. CDR1 and CDR2 (germline): MDHEN, SYDVKM. Trimming removed 6 bases at V and 5 bases at J, with 22 bases between.

V and J are TRBV5-1 and TRBJ2-1, with D tentatively TRBD1 (5 bases). This CDR3 has 13 amino acids. V dropped 0 bases and J dropped 6 bases, with 7 bases sitting between them. The germline V gene encodes CDR1 SGHRS and CDR2 YFSETQ. In nucleotides, the CDR3 is TGCGCCAGCAGCTTGGGGCAGGGCAATGAGCAGTTCTTC. Translation gives CASSLGQGNEQFF.

The V and J genes are TRBV6-5 and TRBJ2-7, with 10 bases fitting TRBD1. The V gene end was trimmed by 4 bases and the J gene end by 4 bases; junction bases not matched to a gene: 7. Per germline, CDR1 MNHEY and CDR2 SVGAGI. CDR3 length: 15 amino acids. Here the CDR3 DNA reads TGTGCCAGCAGTTCCACCGGGACAGGGGAATACGAGCAGTACTTC. Translation: CASSSTGTGEYEQYF.

This clone was detected once. The chain is built from TRBV27 and TRBJ2-5; D is perhaps TRBD2 (6 bases). There are 16 residues in the CDR3. V was shortened by 6 bases and J by 7 bases, with 24 bases between the two germline ends. Germline V gene sequence: CDR1 MNHEY, CDR2 SMNVEV (reference sequence). The CDR3 region has the DNA TGTGCCAGCAGATCAATTACGGGACTCATTAGCGGGACCCAGTACTTC. Its protein is CASRSITGLISGTQYF.

The chain is built from TRBV6-4 and TRBJ1-2; 9 nucleotides agree with TRBD1. The CDR3 loop spans 14 amino acids. The germline V gene encodes CDR1 MRHNA and CDR2 SNTAGT. The J segment lost 5 bases and the V segment lost 4 bases, leaving 5 bases of the junction unmatched. CDR3 loop: CASSAGTGPYGYTF. CDR3 nucleotides: TGTGCCAGCAGTGCCGGGACAGGGCCTTATGGCTACACCTTC.

V and J are TRBV10-3 and TRBJ1-2; weak D call: TRBD1 (6 bases). Trimming cost V 6 bases and J 1 base, with 15 bases left between them. The germline V gene has CDR1 ENHRY and CDR2 SYGVKD. The CDR3 loop spans 15 amino acids. The CDR3, as DNA: TGTGCCATCAGCGTTTTGAAGGGGGTTAACTATGGCTACACCTTC. Its protein is CAISVLKGVNYGYTF.

The J gene is TRBJ2-7, the V gene TRBV11-2; tentative D call: TRBD1 (6 bases). The V end was cut by 2 bases, the J end by 3 bases, with 11 bases between. There are 14 residues in the CDR3. Germline values: CDR1 SGHAT, CDR2 FQNNGV. The DNA of the CDR3 is TGTGCCAGCAGCTTAAGGGGGTACTACTACGAGCAGTACTTC. Protein: CASSLRGYYYEQYF.

The chain recombines TRBV2 with TRBJ1-1; D unclear. V was shortened by 1 base and J by 5 bases, with 8 bases between the two germline ends. The length of the CDR3 is 13 residues. CDR1 is SNHLY and CDR2 is FYNNEI in the germline V gene. The CDR3 region has the DNA TGTGCCAGCAGTGAAGACTCCAGGACTGAAGCTTTCTTT. This codes for CASSEDSRTEAFF.

This rearrangement joins TRBV7-9 to TRBJ2-1; 16 positions match TRBD2. The V segment lost 5 bases and the J segment 8 bases; nucleotides outside the gene matches: 3. This CDR3 has 15 residues. Germline V lookup: CDR1 SEHNR, CDR2 FQNEAQ (reference sequence). In DNA form, the CDR3 reads TGTGCCAGCAGCCAGGGACTAGCGGGAGGGTATGAGCAGTTCTTC. It encodes CASSQGLAGGYEQFF.

In this sample, this clone turned up a few times. The V and J genes are TRBV30 and TRBJ1-1, with D perhaps matching TRBD1 (6 bases). Trimming pared 0 bases from V and 5 bases from J, leaving 19 bases between. The CDR3 totals 16 residues. Germline V lookup: CDR1 GTSNPN, CDR2 SVGIG (reference sequence). The CDR3 DNA reads as TGTGCCTGGAGTGTACGGCCCGGGGATAGGGGGACTGAAGCTTTCTTT. Protein sequence: CAWSVRPGDRGTEAFF.